The clone carrying this TCR beta chain has only one observation. The sample belongs to a study of blood T cell repertoires in COVID-19. Trimming took off 0 bases at V and 5 bases at J, with 20 bases between the two ends. This CDR3 is 17 amino acids long. Germline CDR1 is SGHRS and CDR2 is YFSETQ. Data came from immunoSEQ multiplex PCR; TCRdb stores just in-frame clones and leaves some out. The sample includes fewer than 350,000 clones, roughly 93% seen only once; the top ten take under 3%. The sequenced material came from PBMCs or T cells enriched from blood (not recorded which). The chain carries TRBV5-1 and TRBJ2-5, with D tentatively TRBD1 (6 bases). This sequence was found in a woman in her forties with acute COVID-19. CDR3 coding DNA: TGCGCCAGCAGCTTGGGGCGCGCAGGGGAAACGAGGGAGACCCAGTACTTC. It yields the protein CASSLGRAGETRETQYF.